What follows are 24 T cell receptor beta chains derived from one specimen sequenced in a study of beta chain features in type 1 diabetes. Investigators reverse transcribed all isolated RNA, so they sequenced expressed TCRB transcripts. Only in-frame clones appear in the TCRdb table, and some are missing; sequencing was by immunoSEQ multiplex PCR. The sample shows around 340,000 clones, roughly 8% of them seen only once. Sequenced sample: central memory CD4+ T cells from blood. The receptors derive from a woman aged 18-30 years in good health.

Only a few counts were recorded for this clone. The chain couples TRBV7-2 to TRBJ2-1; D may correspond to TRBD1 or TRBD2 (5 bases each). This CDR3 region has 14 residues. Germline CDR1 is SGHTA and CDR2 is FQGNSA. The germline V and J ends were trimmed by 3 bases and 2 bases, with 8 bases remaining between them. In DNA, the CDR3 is TGTGCCAGCAGCTTCGGGACCGCCTACAATGAGCAGTTCTTC. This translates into CASSFGTAYNEQFF.

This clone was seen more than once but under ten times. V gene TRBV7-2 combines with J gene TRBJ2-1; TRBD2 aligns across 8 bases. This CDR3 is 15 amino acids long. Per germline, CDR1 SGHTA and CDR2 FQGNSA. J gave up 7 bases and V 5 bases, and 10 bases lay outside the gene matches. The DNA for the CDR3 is TGTGCCAGCAGCATAGACCTAGCGGGCGGGAATGAGCAGTTCTTC. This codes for CASSIDLAGGNEQFF.

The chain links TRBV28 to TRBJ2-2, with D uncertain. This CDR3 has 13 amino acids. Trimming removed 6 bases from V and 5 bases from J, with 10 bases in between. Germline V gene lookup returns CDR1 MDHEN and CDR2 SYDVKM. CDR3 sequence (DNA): TGTGCCAGCAGCCGAAGGGTGACCGGGGAGCTGTTTTTT. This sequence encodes CASSRRVTGELFF.

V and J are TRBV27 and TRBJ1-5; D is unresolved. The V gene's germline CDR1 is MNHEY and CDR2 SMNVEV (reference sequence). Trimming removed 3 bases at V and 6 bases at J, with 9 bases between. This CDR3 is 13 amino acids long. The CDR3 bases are TGTGCCAGCAGTTTGGGGTATGGTCAGCCCCAGCATTTT. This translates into CASSLGYGQPQHF.

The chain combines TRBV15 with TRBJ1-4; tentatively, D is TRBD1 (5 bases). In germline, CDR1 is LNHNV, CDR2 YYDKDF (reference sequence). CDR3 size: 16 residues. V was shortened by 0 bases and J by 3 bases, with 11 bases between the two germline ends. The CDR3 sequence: CATSRDRGAANEKLFF. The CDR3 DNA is TGTGCCACCAGCAGAGATCGCGGGGCTGCTAATGAAAAACTGTTTTTT.

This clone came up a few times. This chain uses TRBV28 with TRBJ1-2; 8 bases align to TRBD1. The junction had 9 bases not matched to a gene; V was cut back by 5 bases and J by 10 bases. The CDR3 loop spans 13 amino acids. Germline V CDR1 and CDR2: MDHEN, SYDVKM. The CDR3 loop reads CASSGDRQYYYTF. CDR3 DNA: TGTGCCAGCAGTGGGGACAGGCAATATTACTACACCTTC.

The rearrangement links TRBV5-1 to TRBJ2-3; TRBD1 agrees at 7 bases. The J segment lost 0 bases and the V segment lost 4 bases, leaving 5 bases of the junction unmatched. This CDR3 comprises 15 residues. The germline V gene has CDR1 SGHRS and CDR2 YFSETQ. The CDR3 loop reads CASSGGQTSTDTQYF. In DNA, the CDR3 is TGCGCCAGCAGCGGGGGACAGACGAGCACAGATACGCAGTATTTT.

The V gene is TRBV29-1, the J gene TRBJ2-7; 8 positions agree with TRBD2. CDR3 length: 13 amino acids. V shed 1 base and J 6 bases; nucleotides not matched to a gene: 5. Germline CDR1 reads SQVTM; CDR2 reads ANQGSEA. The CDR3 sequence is CSVEVLSGIEQYF. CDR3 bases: TGCAGCGTTGAAGTCCTTAGCGGGATCGAGCAGTACTTC.

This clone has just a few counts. CDR3 in DNA: TGTGCCAGCAGCTTGGGCAGGGGCGGATACTTCTACGAGCAGTACTTC. Translation: CASSLGRGGYFYEQYF. The gene calls are TRBV5-4 and TRBJ2-7, with D maybe TRBD1 (6 bases). This CDR3 is built from 16 residues. Trimming cost V 0 bases and J 3 bases, with 16 bases left between them. CDR1 is SGHNT, CDR2 YYREEE, per germline (reference sequence).

CDR3 bases: TGCAGCGTTGCAACTTACGAGCAGTACTTC. Translated: CSVATYEQYF. The chain uses TRBV29-1 and TRBJ2-7; the D is unclear. Germline loops: CDR1 SQVTM, CDR2 ANQGSEA. The CDR3 is made up of 10 amino acids. Trimming left V 4 bases short and J 4 bases short, with 5 bases between.

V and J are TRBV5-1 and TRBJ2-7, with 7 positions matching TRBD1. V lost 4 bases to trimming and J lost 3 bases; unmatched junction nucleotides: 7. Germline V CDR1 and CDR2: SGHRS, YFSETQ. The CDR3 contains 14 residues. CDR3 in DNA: TGCGCCAGCAGCGAGTCGTACAGGGGCTACGAGCAGTACTTC. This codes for CASSESYRGYEQYF.

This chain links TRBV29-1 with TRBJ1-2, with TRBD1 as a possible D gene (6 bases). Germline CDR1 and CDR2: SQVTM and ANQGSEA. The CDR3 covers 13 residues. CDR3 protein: CSVGGAGAYGYTF. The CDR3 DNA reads TGCAGTGTGGGCGGGGCAGGGGCCTATGGCTACACCTTC.

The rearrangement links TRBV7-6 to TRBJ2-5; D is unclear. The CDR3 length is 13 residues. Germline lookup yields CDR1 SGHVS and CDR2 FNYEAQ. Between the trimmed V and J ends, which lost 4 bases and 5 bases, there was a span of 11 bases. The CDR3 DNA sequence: TGTGCCAGCAGCTCGGGCCCTATCGAGACCCAGTACTTC. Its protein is CASSSGPIETQYF.

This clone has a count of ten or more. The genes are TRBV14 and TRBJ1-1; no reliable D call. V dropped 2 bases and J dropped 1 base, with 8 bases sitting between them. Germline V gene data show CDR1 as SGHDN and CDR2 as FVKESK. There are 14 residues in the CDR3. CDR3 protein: CASSQRATNTEAFF. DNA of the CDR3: TGTGCCAGCAGCCAAAGGGCCACGAACACTGAAGCTTTCTTT.

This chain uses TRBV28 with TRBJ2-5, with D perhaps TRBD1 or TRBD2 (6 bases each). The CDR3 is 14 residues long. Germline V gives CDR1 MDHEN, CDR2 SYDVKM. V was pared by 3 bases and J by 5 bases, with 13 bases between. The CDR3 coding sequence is TGTGCCAGCAGTTTTCCGGGGGCTTGGGAGACCCAGTACTTC. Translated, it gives CASSFPGAWETQYF.

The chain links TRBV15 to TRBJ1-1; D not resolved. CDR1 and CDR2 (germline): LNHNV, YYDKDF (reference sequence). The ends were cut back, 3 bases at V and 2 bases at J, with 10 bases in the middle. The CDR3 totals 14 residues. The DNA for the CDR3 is TGTGCCACCAGCAGTAACTCGGGTAACACTGAAGCTTTCTTT. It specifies CATSSNSGNTEAFF.

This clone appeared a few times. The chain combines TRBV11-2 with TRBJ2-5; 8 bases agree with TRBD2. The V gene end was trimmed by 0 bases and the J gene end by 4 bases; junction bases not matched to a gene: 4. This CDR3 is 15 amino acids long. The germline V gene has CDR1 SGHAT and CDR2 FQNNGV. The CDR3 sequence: CASSLELAGGETQYF. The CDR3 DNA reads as TGTGCCAGCAGCTTAGAGTTGGCGGGAGGAGAGACCCAGTACTTC.

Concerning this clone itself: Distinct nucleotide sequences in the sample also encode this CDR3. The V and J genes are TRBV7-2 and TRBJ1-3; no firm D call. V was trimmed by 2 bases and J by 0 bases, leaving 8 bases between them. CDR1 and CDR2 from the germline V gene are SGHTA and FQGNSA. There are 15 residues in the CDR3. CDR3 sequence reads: CASSLPGISGNTIYF. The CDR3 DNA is TGTGCCAGCAGCTTACCGGGAATCTCTGGAAACACCATATATTTT.

The CDR3 DNA reads TGTGCCAGCAACGAGCACCTGGGGGAAGAGCAGTACTTC. Protein: CASNEHLGEEQYF. This rearrangement joins TRBV27 to TRBJ2-7, with D perhaps assigned TRBD1 or TRBD2 (5 bases each). Deletions cut 7 bases from V and 7 bases from J, with 17 bases between. Germline CDR1 MNHEY, CDR2 SMNVEV (reference sequence). This CDR3 contains 13 residues.

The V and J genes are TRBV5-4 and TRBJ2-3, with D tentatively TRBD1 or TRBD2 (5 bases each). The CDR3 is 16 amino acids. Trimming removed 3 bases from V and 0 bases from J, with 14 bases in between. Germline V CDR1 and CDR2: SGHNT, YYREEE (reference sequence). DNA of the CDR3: TGTGCCAGCAGCTCGACCGGGACCCGTAGCACAGATACGCAGTATTTT. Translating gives CASSSTGTRSTDTQYF.

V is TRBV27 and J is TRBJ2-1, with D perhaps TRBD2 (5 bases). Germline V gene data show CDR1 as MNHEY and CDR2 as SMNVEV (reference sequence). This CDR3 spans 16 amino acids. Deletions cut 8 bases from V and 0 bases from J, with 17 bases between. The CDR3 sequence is CASPRISGSSYNEQFF. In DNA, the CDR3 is TGTGCCAGCCCTCGGATTTCGGGAAGCTCCTACAATGAGCAGTTCTTC.

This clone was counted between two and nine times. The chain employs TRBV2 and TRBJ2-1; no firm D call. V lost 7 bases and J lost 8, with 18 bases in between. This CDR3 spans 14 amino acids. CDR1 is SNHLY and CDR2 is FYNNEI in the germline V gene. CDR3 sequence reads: CASIPGSVNYEQFF. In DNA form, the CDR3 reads TGTGCCAGCATTCCCGGCAGCGTAAATTATGAGCAGTTCTTC.

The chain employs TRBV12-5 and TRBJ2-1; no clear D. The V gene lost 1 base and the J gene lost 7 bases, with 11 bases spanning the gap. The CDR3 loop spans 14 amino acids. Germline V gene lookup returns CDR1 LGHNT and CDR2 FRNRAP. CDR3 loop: CASGLGNLGNEQFF. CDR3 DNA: TGTGCTAGTGGTTTGGGGAACTTGGGGAATGAGCAGTTCTTC.

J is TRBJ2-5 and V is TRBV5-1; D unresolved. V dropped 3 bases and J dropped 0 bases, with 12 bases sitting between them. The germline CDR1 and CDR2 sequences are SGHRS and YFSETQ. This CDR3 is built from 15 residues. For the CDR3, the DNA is TGCGCCAGCAGCTCCTACATTGGGAACCAAGAGACCCAGTACTTC. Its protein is CASSSYIGNQETQYF.